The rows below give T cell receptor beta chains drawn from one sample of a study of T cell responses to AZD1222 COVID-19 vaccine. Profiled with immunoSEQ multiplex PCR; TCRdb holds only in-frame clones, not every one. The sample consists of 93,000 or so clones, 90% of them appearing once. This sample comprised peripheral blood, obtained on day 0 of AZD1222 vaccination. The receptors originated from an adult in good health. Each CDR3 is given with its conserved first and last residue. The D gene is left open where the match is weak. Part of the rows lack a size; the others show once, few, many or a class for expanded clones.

CDR3aa: CASSNPFSPLHF
CDR3nt: TGTGCCAGCAGTAACCCCTTTTCGCCCCTCCACTTT
d_gene: .
abundance: .
v_gene: TRBV12-3/TRBV12-4
j_gene: TRBJ1-6

CDR3aa: CATGQAITEAFF
CDR3nt: TGTGCCACCGGACAGGCGATCACTGAAGCTTTCTTT
d_gene: TRBD1
abundance: .
v_gene: TRBV6-6
j_gene: TRBJ1-1

CDR3aa: CASSIGTSYNEQFF
CDR3nt: TGTGCCAGCAGTATAGGGACTTCCTACAATGAGCAGTTCTTC
d_gene: .
abundance: once
v_gene: TRBV6-5
j_gene: TRBJ2-1

CDR3aa: CASSVGDRVNQPQHF
CDR3nt: TGTGCCAGCAGCGTAGGGGACAGGGTCAATCAGCCCCAGCATTTT
d_gene: TRBD1
abundance: .
v_gene: TRBV9
j_gene: TRBJ1-5

CDR3aa: CASSPTSGSGNTIYF
CDR3nt: TGTGCCAGCAGCCCTACTTCGGGATCTGGAAACACCATATATTTT
d_gene: .
abundance: .
v_gene: TRBV7-9
j_gene: TRBJ1-3

CDR3aa: CASSPWRGTPGSEQFF
CDR3nt: TGTGCCAGCAGCCCATGGCGGGGGACTCCTGGGAGTGAGCAGTTCTTC
d_gene: TRBD2
abundance: .
v_gene: TRBV14
j_gene: TRBJ2-1

CDR3aa: CASSSPSVPYEQYF
CDR3nt: TGTGCCAGCAGTTCACCTTCCGTCCCCTACGAGCAGTACTTC
d_gene: .
abundance: .
v_gene: TRBV7-9
j_gene: TRBJ2-7

CDR3aa: CASSRQAGNTEAFF
CDR3nt: TGCGCCAGCAGTAGGCAGGCGGGGAACACTGAAGCTTTCTTT
d_gene: .
abundance: .
v_gene: TRBV5-1
j_gene: TRBJ1-1

CDR3aa: CASSLGQGKYNEQFF
CDR3nt: TGTGCCAGCAGCCTAGGACAGGGGAAGTACAATGAGCAGTTCTTC
d_gene: TRBD1
abundance: .
v_gene: TRBV5-5
j_gene: TRBJ2-1

CDR3aa: CASSTGGTADTEAFF
CDR3nt: TGCGCCAGCAGCACTGGCGGGACAGCAGACACTGAAGCTTTCTTT
d_gene: TRBD1
abundance: .
v_gene: TRBV5-1
j_gene: TRBJ1-1

CDR3aa: CASSFGDPAGNTIYF
CDR3nt: TGCGCCAGCAGCTTCGGGGATCCCGCTGGAAACACCATATATTTT
d_gene: .
abundance: .
v_gene: TRBV5-1
j_gene: TRBJ1-3

CDR3aa: CASSFRQGGAPGANVLTF
CDR3nt: TGTGCCAGCAGCTTCCGACAGGGGGGGGCTCCTGGGGCCAACGTCCTGACTTTC
d_gene: TRBD1
abundance: .
v_gene: TRBV7-9
j_gene: TRBJ2-6

CDR3aa: CASSFRLAGSTDTQYF
CDR3nt: TGTGCCAGCAGCTTTCGACTAGCGGGGAGCACAGATACGCAGTATTTT
d_gene: TRBD2
abundance: .
v_gene: TRBV5-4
j_gene: TRBJ2-3

CDR3aa: CASSSLESSYEQYF
CDR3nt: TGTGCCAGCAGCTCACTTGAGAGCTCCTACGAGCAGTACTTC
d_gene: .
abundance: once
v_gene: TRBV3-1/TRBV3-2
j_gene: TRBJ2-7

CDR3aa: CASSLVVGGASGTVNEQFF
CDR3nt: TGTGCCAGCAGCTTAGTGGTCGGGGGGGCCTCGGGCACGGTTAATGAGCAGTTCTTC
d_gene: TRBD2
abundance: .
v_gene: TRBV7-9
j_gene: TRBJ2-1

CDR3aa: CASSTSPSYEQYF
CDR3nt: TGTGCCAGTAGTACCTCCCCAAGCTACGAGCAGTACTTC
d_gene: .
abundance: .
v_gene: TRBV19
j_gene: TRBJ2-7

CDR3aa: CASSQGARYGYTF
CDR3nt: TGTGCCAGCAGCCAAGGAGCCCGCTATGGCTACACCTTC
d_gene: .
abundance: .
v_gene: TRBV14
j_gene: TRBJ1-2

CDR3aa: CASATGGGQETQYF
CDR3nt: TGTGCCAGCGCAACTGGCGGGGGCCAAGAGACCCAGTACTTC
d_gene: TRBD2
abundance: .
v_gene: TRBV19
j_gene: TRBJ2-5

CDR3aa: CASSPLGGLGDTQYF
CDR3nt: TGTGCCAGCAGTCCCTTGGGGGGGCTAGGAGATACGCAGTATTTT
d_gene: .
abundance: once
v_gene: TRBV7-2
j_gene: TRBJ2-3

CDR3aa: CASSYSRGNGYTF
CDR3nt: TGTGCCAGCAGTTACAGCAGGGGAAACGGCTACACCTTC
d_gene: .
abundance: once
v_gene: TRBV6-5
j_gene: TRBJ1-2

CDR3aa: CASSFLAGGSADTQYF
CDR3nt: TGTGCCAGCAGCTTTTTAGCGGGGGGGTCAGCAGATACGCAGTATTTT
d_gene: TRBD2
abundance: .
v_gene: TRBV11-1
j_gene: TRBJ2-3

CDR3aa: CSVPGGGITEAFF
CDR3nt: TGCAGCGTTCCGGGGGGTGGGATCACTGAAGCTTTCTTT
d_gene: .
abundance: few
v_gene: TRBV29-1
j_gene: TRBJ1-1

CDR3aa: CSVSGGANTEAFF
CDR3nt: TGCAGCGTTTCAGGGGGGGCGAACACTGAAGCTTTCTTT
d_gene: TRBD1
abundance: .
v_gene: TRBV29-1
j_gene: TRBJ1-1

CDR3aa: CASSLGDTQYF
CDR3nt: TGCGCCAGCAGCCTAGGGGATACGCAGTATTTT
d_gene: .
abundance: .
v_gene: TRBV5-1
j_gene: TRBJ2-3

CDR3aa: CAISESGGQGARAFF
CDR3nt: TGTGCCATCAGTGAGTCGGGGGGACAGGGGGCTAGGGCTTTCTTT
d_gene: TRBD1
abundance: few
v_gene: TRBV10-3
j_gene: TRBJ1-1

CDR3aa: CASSPLAGADTQYF
CDR3nt: TGTGCCAGCTCACCACTTGCGGGGGCAGATACGCAGTATTTT
d_gene: TRBD2
abundance: .
v_gene: TRBV18
j_gene: TRBJ2-3

CDR3aa: CASSQNRDSTNQPQHF
CDR3nt: TGCGCCAGCAGCCAGAATAGGGACAGCACCAATCAGCCCCAGCATTTT
d_gene: TRBD1
abundance: .
v_gene: TRBV4-3
j_gene: TRBJ1-5

CDR3aa: CASSQGFGVKRYEQYF
CDR3nt: TGCGCCAGCAGCCAAGGTTTTGGAGTGAAACGGTACGAGCAGTACTTC
d_gene: .
abundance: .
v_gene: TRBV4-1
j_gene: TRBJ2-7

CDR3aa: CASSFGERDTQYF
CDR3nt: TGTGCCAGCAGCTTTGGCGAGCGGGATACGCAGTATTTT
d_gene: .
abundance: .
v_gene: TRBV7-3
j_gene: TRBJ2-3

CDR3aa: CASSLQTGTKKGYTF
CDR3nt: TGTGCCAGCAGCCTACAGACAGGGACCAAAAAGGGCTACACCTTC
d_gene: TRBD1
abundance: .
v_gene: TRBV7-2
j_gene: TRBJ1-2

CDR3aa: CASSQRDSTKRNTEAFF
CDR3nt: TGTGCCAGCAGCCAACGGGACTCAACGAAAAGGAACACTGAAGCTTTCTTT
d_gene: .
abundance: .
v_gene: TRBV5-4
j_gene: TRBJ1-1

CDR3aa: CASSWASDGPLHF
CDR3nt: TGTGCCAGCAGTTGGGCCTCGGATGGACCCCTCCACTTT
d_gene: .
abundance: .
v_gene: TRBV6-5
j_gene: TRBJ1-6

CDR3aa: CASSQVFGDMNTEAFF
CDR3nt: TGTGCCAGCAGCCAAGTTTTTGGGGACATGAACACTGAAGCTTTCTTT
d_gene: .
abundance: .
v_gene: TRBV4-2
j_gene: TRBJ1-1

CDR3aa: CASSLGGITGNTIYF
CDR3nt: TGCGCCAGCAGCTTGGGGGGGATCACTGGAAACACCATATATTTT
d_gene: .
abundance: .
v_gene: TRBV5-1
j_gene: TRBJ1-3

CDR3aa: CASSQRDRGGNTIYF
CDR3nt: TGTGCCAGCAGCCAACGGGACAGAGGGGGAAACACCATATATTTT
d_gene: TRBD1
abundance: .
v_gene: TRBV7-2
j_gene: TRBJ1-3

CDR3aa: CASSRGQVTDTQYF
CDR3nt: TGTGCCAGCAGTCGGGGACAGGTCACAGATACGCAGTATTTT
d_gene: TRBD1
abundance: .
v_gene: TRBV27
j_gene: TRBJ2-3

CDR3aa: CASSWTGDETQYF
CDR3nt: TGTGCCAGCAGCTGGACAGGGGATGAGACCCAGTACTTC
d_gene: TRBD1
abundance: .
v_gene: TRBV5-6
j_gene: TRBJ2-5

CDR3aa: CAISESTGGNNEQFF
CDR3nt: TGTGCCATCAGTGAGTCAACGGGGGGAAACAATGAGCAGTTCTTC
d_gene: TRBD2
abundance: .
v_gene: TRBV10-3
j_gene: TRBJ2-1

CDR3aa: CASPSAQGRRGTEAFF
CDR3nt: TGCGCCAGCCCCTCCGCCCAGGGTCGTCGGGGAACTGAAGCTTTCTTT
d_gene: .
abundance: .
v_gene: TRBV23-1
j_gene: TRBJ1-1

CDR3aa: CASSPTVNTEAFF
CDR3nt: TGTGCCAGCAGTCCAACGGTGAACACTGAAGCTTTCTTT
d_gene: .
abundance: .
v_gene: TRBV2
j_gene: TRBJ1-1

CDR3aa: CASSSRSYSGNTIYF
CDR3nt: TGTGCCAGCAGTTCTCGCTCTTACTCTGGAAACACCATATATTTT
d_gene: .
abundance: .
v_gene: TRBV28
j_gene: TRBJ1-3

CDR3aa: CASSLGGGQETQYF
CDR3nt: TGTGCCAGCAGCTTAGGGGGGGGTCAAGAGACCCAGTACTTC
d_gene: TRBD2
abundance: .
v_gene: TRBV11-2
j_gene: TRBJ2-5

CDR3aa: CASSLALSGAGTDTQYF
CDR3nt: TGTGCCAGCAGCTTGGCCCTCTCGGGAGCGGGCACAGATACGCAGTATTTT
d_gene: .
abundance: .
v_gene: TRBV5-8
j_gene: TRBJ2-3

CDR3aa: CASSSFSEEYF
CDR3nt: TGTGCCAGCAGTTCGTTCTCTGAAGAGTATTTT
d_gene: .
abundance: .
v_gene: TRBV6-6
j_gene: TRBJ2-3

CDR3aa: CASSPGGLNYGYTF
CDR3nt: TGTGCCAGCAGTCCAGGGGGCCTTAACTATGGCTACACCTTC
d_gene: TRBD1
abundance: .
v_gene: TRBV28
j_gene: TRBJ1-2

CDR3aa: CASSLGRNQPQHF
CDR3nt: TGTGCCAGCAGTTTAGGGAGAAATCAGCCCCAGCATTTT
d_gene: .
abundance: .
v_gene: TRBV27
j_gene: TRBJ1-5

CDR3aa: CASSAGTFDSPLHF
CDR3nt: TGTGCCAGCAGCGCGGGGACTTTCGATTCACCCCTCCACTTT
d_gene: .
abundance: .
v_gene: TRBV7-6
j_gene: TRBJ1-6

CDR3aa: CASSGARGSNQPQHF
CDR3nt: TGTGCCAGCAGTGGGGCACGCGGGTCCAATCAGCCCCAGCATTTT
d_gene: .
abundance: .
v_gene: TRBV2
j_gene: TRBJ1-5

CDR3aa: CASSLFQFNYGYTF
CDR3nt: TGTGCCAGCAGCTTGTTCCAGTTTAACTATGGCTACACCTTC
d_gene: .
abundance: once
v_gene: TRBV5-5
j_gene: TRBJ1-2

CDR3aa: CASSKTTGADDTQYF
CDR3nt: TGTGCCAGCAGCAAAACTACAGGGGCGGACGATACGCAGTATTTT
d_gene: TRBD1
abundance: once
v_gene: TRBV5-6
j_gene: TRBJ2-3

CDR3aa: CASSLYSRQGVTEAFF
CDR3nt: TGTGCCAGCAGCCTCTACAGCAGACAGGGGGTCACTGAAGCTTTCTTT
d_gene: TRBD1
abundance: once
v_gene: TRBV11-2
j_gene: TRBJ1-1

CDR3aa: CASSLEGAGKPNKYF
CDR3nt: TGTGCCAGCAGCTTAGAGGGGGCGGGGAAGCCCAATAAGTACTTC
d_gene: .
abundance: .
v_gene: TRBV7-9
j_gene: TRBJ2-5

CDR3aa: CASSSREKLFF
CDR3nt: TGTGCCAGCAGCAGCCGGGAAAAACTGTTTTTT
d_gene: .
abundance: .
v_gene: TRBV28
j_gene: TRBJ1-4

CDR3aa: CASSDRNYNEQFF
CDR3nt: TGTGCCAGCAGTGACAGAAACTACAATGAGCAGTTCTTC
d_gene: .
abundance: .
v_gene: TRBV6-1
j_gene: TRBJ2-1

CDR3aa: CASSQEEGEEAFF
CDR3nt: TGTGCCAGCAGCCAAGAGGAGGGAGAGGAAGCTTTCTTT
d_gene: .
abundance: once
v_gene: TRBV3-1/TRBV3-2
j_gene: TRBJ1-1

CDR3aa: CASSGLNYEQYF
CDR3nt: TGTGCCAGCAGTGGACTGAATTACGAGCAGTACTTC
d_gene: .
abundance: .
v_gene: TRBV5-6
j_gene: TRBJ2-7

CDR3aa: CASTTQGARSEQYF
CDR3nt: TGTGCCAGCACCACCCAGGGAGCGCGATCCGAGCAGTACTTC
d_gene: .
abundance: .
v_gene: TRBV28
j_gene: TRBJ2-7

CDR3aa: CASSLWSLGGQGAGGYTF
CDR3nt: TGTGCCAGCAGTTTATGGAGTTTGGGTGGACAGGGGGCAGGTGGCTACACCTTC
d_gene: TRBD1
abundance: .
v_gene: TRBV28
j_gene: TRBJ1-2

CDR3aa: CASSDNSATNEKLFF
CDR3nt: TGTGCCAGCAGTGATAACTCCGCAACTAATGAAAAACTGTTTTTT
d_gene: .
abundance: .
v_gene: TRBV6-1
j_gene: TRBJ1-4